This note documents a single T cell receptor beta chain sequence. This sample stems from a study of blood T cell repertoires in COVID-19. At the level of the study: Sample material is recorded as cDNA or gDNA derived from T cells, B-cell-depleted T cells, or PBMCs.

The repertoire was sequenced with immunoSEQ multiplex PCR; TCRdb's copy has only in-frame clones and lacks some. The table shows roughly 360,000 clones, with over 75% occurring only once. Recruitment covered about two dozen US areas and drew participants whose ages spanned roughly 18 to 100 years. Material: PBMCs or T cells enriched from blood (not recorded which). The TCR was taken from a woman aged 30 to 39 with acute COVID-19.

The CDR3 is CASSQGALTNYGYTF. Here the CDR3 DNA reads TGTGCCAGCTCACAGGGGGCCTTGACTAACTATGGCTACACCTTC. This chain uses TRBV18 with TRBJ1-2, with 7 bases that match TRBD1. The CDR3 spans 15 residues. Germline lookup yields CDR1 KGHSH and CDR2 LQKENI. The trim removed 4 bases at V and 0 bases at J, leaving 5 bases unmatched.